The rows below give T cell receptor beta chains drawn from one sample of a study of blood T cell repertoires in COVID-19. Produced via immunoSEQ multiplex PCR; TCRdb's table is partial and in-frame only. The data contain 250,000 to 350,000 clones, 70% to 90% of them singletons. Sequencing was performed on PBMCs or T cells enriched from blood (not recorded which). Receptors were obtained from a woman aged 30 to 39 who had recovered from COVID-19. The CDR3 runs from the conserved cysteine through the conserved F or W. Each record gives: V gene, clone size, J gene, D gene, CDR3 protein, CDR3 DNA. The D gene is left open where the match is weak. Expanded clones get a size class; other rows say once, few or many, or leave the size out.

>TRBV7-8|NA|TRBJ2-7|NA
CASSSRWSPYEQYF
TGTGCCAGCAGCTCCCGGTGGAGTCCCTACGAGCAGTACTTC
>TRBV7-2|NA|TRBJ2-5|NA
CASSLLGSRGGRETQYF
TGTGCCAGCAGCTTATTGGGATCGAGGGGGGGCCGGGAGACCCAGTACTTC
>TRBV5-1|once|TRBJ2-5|TRBD2
CASTGGAQETQYF
TGCGCCAGCACCGGGGGGGCACAAGAGACCCAGTACTTC
>TRBV19|NA|TRBJ1-2|TRBD1
CASSIWAQGAYGYTF
TGTGCCAGTAGTATCTGGGCCCAGGGGGCCTATGGCTACACCTTC
>TRBV30|NA|TRBJ1-2|TRBD1
CATFGTGDYGYTF
TGTGCTACGTTCGGGACAGGGGATTATGGCTACACCTTC
>TRBV29-1|few|TRBJ1-1|NA
CLAGVDTEAFF
TGCCTAGCAGGCGTGGATACTGAAGCTTTCTTT
>TRBV19|NA|TRBJ2-6|NA
CATSPWGAGANVLTF
TGTGCCACCTCCCCGTGGGGGGCTGGGGCCAACGTCCTGACTTTC
>TRBV28|NA|TRBJ1-3|TRBD1
CASSLSAPGGTFSGNTIYF
TGTGCCAGCAGTTTATCCGCCCCAGGGGGGACTTTCTCTGGAAACACCATATATTTT
>TRBV6-5|NA|TRBJ2-7|TRBD1
CASSRGQGGGYEQYF
TGTGCCAGCAGTCGCGGACAGGGCGGAGGGTACGAGCAGTACTTC
>TRBV30|NA|TRBJ2-2|NA
CAWSVVANTGELFF
TGTGCCTGGAGTGTCGTCGCGAACACCGGGGAGCTGTTTTTT
>TRBV5-4|NA|TRBJ2-2|NA
CASSLAGLEIAGELFF
TGTGCCAGCAGCTTAGCTGGGTTGGAGATCGCCGGGGAGCTGTTTTTT
>TRBV10-3|NA|TRBJ2-2|TRBD2
CAISATSGGDTGELFF
TGTGCCATCAGTGCGACTAGCGGGGGTGACACCGGGGAGCTGTTTTTT
>TRBV5-6|NA|TRBJ2-1|NA
CASSQGGGNEQFF
TGTGCCAGCAGCCAAGGGGGGGGCAATGAGCAGTTCTTC
>TRBV25-1|once|TRBJ1-1|NA
CASRLAGAKDEAFF
TGTGCCAGCAGGCTGGCAGGGGCGAAGGATGAAGCTTTCTTT
>TRBV2|once|TRBJ1-2|TRBD1
CASSTRDRVGYTF
TGTGCCAGCAGTACCCGGGACAGGGTGGGCTACACCTTC
>TRBV9|NA|TRBJ1-3|TRBD1
CASSGGIDRESNTIYF
TGTGCCAGCAGCGGCGGAATAGACAGGGAGTCAAACACCATATATTTT
>TRBV6-1|NA|TRBJ1-3|NA
CASSEVGASSGNTIYF
TGTGCCAGCAGTGAAGTGGGGGCGAGCTCTGGAAACACCATATATTTT
>TRBV10-3|NA|TRBJ2-5|NA
CAISPGAEETQYF
TGTGCCATCAGCCCCGGAGCGGAGGAGACCCAGTACTTC
>TRBV5-1|NA|TRBJ2-5|TRBD2
CASSLVASGAQETQYF
TGCGCCAGCAGCTTGGTAGCTAGCGGGGCCCAAGAGACCCAGTACTTC
>TRBV29-1|NA|TRBJ1-1|NA
CSVEMGADTEAFF
TGCAGCGTTGAAATGGGGGCGGACACTGAAGCTTTCTTT
>TRBV19|few|TRBJ1-1|NA
CASSIDRGDTEAFF
TGTGCCAGTAGTATAGATCGGGGGGACACTGAAGCTTTCTTT
>TRBV5-1|few|TRBJ1-4|NA
CASSLWGGEKLFF
TGCGCCAGCAGCTTGTGGGGAGGTGAAAAACTGTTTTTT
>TRBV7-8|NA|TRBJ2-2|NA
CASSPRGAGNTGELFF
TGTGCCAGCAGCCCCCGGGGAGCGGGGAACACCGGGGAGCTGTTTTTT
>TRBV19|NA|TRBJ2-7|NA
CASSIELVGAHEQYF
TGTGCCAGTAGTATTGAGCTCGTGGGGGCGCACGAGCAGTACTTC
>TRBV14|few|TRBJ2-3|NA
CASSQDHAGGTDTQYF
TGTGCCAGCAGCCAAGATCACGCCGGGGGCACAGATACGCAGTATTTT
>TRBV4-1|NA|TRBJ2-3|TRBD2
CASSQGGGKVDTQYF
TGCGCCAGCAGCCAAGGGGGGGGTAAAGTTGATACGCAGTATTTT
>TRBV13|NA|TRBJ2-3|NA
CASSLTAGIDTQYF
TGTGCCAGCAGCTTAACGGCGGGGATAGATACGCAGTATTTT
>TRBV5-5|NA|TRBJ1-6|TRBD1
CASSRTGGNSPLHF
TGTGCCAGCAGCCGGACAGGGGGGAATTCACCCCTCCACTTT
>TRBV7-8|NA|TRBJ1-5|TRBD1
CASSLFGAGGENQPQHF
TGTGCCAGCAGCTTATTCGGTGCAGGGGGCGAAAATCAGCCCCAGCATTTT
>TRBV5-6|few|TRBJ1-6|NA
CASSLSGSYNSPLHF
TGTGCCAGCAGCTTGTCGGGCTCCTATAATTCACCCCTCCACTTT
>TRBV6-5|NA|TRBJ2-6|NA
CASSYSGAGANVLTF
TGTGCCAGCAGTTACTCTGGTGCGGGGGCCAACGTCCTGACTTTC
>TRBV16|NA|TRBJ2-5|TRBD2
CASSQLRTSGQETQYF
TGTGCCAGCAGCCAACTGAGGACTAGCGGCCAAGAGACCCAGTACTTC
>TRBV5-4|NA|TRBJ1-2|NA
CASSQGQSYGYTF
TGTGCCAGCAGCCAGGGACAAAGCTATGGCTACACCTTC
>TRBV30|NA|TRBJ1-5|NA
CAWSSGGGTQPQHF
TGTGCCTGGAGTTCCGGGGGGGGGACGCAGCCCCAGCATTTT
>TRBV27|once|TRBJ1-1|NA
CASSHKADTEAFF
TGTGCCAGCAGCCACAAGGCGGACACTGAAGCTTTCTTT
>TRBV4-3|once|TRBJ2-3|NA
CASSPGDTQYF
TGCGCCAGCAGCCCAGGAGATACGCAGTATTTT
>TRBV7-2|NA|TRBJ1-2|TRBD1
CASSLRGTGMIGYTF
TGTGCCAGCAGCTTAAGGGGGACAGGGATGATCGGCTACACCTTC
>TRBV7-3|NA|TRBJ2-5|TRBD1
CASSSPGTEETQYF
TGTGCCAGCAGCAGCCCCGGGACAGAAGAGACCCAGTACTTC
>TRBV5-1|NA|TRBJ2-7|TRBD1
CASSPWTGGEQYF
TGCGCCAGCAGCCCCTGGACAGGGGGTGAGCAGTACTTC
>TRBV20-1|NA|TRBJ1-5|NA
CSASAGLDPNQPQHF
TGCAGTGCTAGTGCCGGGTTGGATCCCAATCAGCCCCAGCATTTT
>TRBV6-5|NA|TRBJ2-7|NA
CASSSSSGTTEQYF
TGTGCCAGCAGTTCCTCCTCCGGGACAACCGAGCAGTACTTC
>TRBV10-3|NA|TRBJ2-1|NA
CAMATTYNEQFF
TGTGCCATGGCGACTACCTACAATGAGCAGTTCTTC
>TRBV30|NA|TRBJ1-1|TRBD1
CAWARGRTEAFF
TGTGCCTGGGCTAGGGGGCGAACTGAAGCTTTCTTT
>TRBV2|NA|TRBJ2-1|NA
CASSSPRGPYNEQFF
TGTGCCAGCAGCTCTCCGCGGGGGCCCTACAATGAGCAGTTCTTC
>TRBV5-1|once|TRBJ2-7|NA
CASSLAVGGATYEQYF
TGCGCCAGCAGCTTGGCCGTCGGGGGAGCGACCTACGAGCAGTACTTC
>TRBV2|NA|TRBJ1-3|NA
CASSAAQSGNTIYF
TGTGCCAGCAGTGCTGCACAGTCCGGAAACACCATATATTTT
>TRBV10-3|NA|TRBJ2-2|TRBD1
CAIKGAANTGELFF
TGTGCCATCAAGGGGGCAGCTAACACCGGGGAGCTGTTTTTT
>TRBV19|many|TRBJ2-2|NA
CASERRVNTGELFF
TGTGCCAGTGAGAGGCGGGTGAACACCGGGGAGCTGTTTTTT